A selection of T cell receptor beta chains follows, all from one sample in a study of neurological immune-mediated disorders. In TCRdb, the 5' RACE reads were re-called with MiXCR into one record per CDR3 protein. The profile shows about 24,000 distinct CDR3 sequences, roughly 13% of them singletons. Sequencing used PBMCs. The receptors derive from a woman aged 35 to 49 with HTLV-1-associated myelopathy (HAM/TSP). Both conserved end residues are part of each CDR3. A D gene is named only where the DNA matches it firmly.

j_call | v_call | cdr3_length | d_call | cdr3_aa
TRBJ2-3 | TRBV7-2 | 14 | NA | CASRIRGFTDTQYF
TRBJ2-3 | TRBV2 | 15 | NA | CASSEGSFSTDTQYF
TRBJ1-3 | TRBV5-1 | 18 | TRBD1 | CAGARDRGPFGSGNTIYF
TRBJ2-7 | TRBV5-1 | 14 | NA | CASSLVASTYEQYF
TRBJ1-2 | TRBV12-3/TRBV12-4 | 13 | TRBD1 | CASGRTGNYGYTF
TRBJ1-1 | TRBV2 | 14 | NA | CTSSEAGRGGEAFF
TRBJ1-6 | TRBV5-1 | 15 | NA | CASSAGDAQVGTLHF
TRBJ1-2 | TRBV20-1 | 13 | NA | CSARDTANYGYTF
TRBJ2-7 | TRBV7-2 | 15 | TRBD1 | CASTPLQGAQGEQYF
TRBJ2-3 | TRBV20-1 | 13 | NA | CSARGHGVGTQYF
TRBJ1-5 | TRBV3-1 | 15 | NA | CASSQGQAGNQPQHF
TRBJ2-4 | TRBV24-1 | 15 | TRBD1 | CATSEPGQGNNIQYF
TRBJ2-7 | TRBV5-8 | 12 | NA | CASSLQGYEQYF
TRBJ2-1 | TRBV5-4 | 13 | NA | CASSYGQWDEQFF
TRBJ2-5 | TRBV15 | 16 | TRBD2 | CATSRDGGGAQETQYF
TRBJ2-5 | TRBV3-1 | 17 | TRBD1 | CASSPPWGQAYQETQYF
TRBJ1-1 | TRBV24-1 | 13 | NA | CATSDPGNTEAFF
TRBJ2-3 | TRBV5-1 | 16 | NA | CASSLVRFVITDTQYF
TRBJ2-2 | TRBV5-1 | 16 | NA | CASSLAAQGPDGELFF
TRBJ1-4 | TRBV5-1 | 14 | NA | CASSLDSTQEKLFF
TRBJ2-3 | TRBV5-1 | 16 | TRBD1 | CATSQNPGQGADTQYF
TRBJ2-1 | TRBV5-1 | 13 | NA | CASSLDYNNEQFF
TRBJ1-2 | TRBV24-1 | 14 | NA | CATSDSSWAVGYTF
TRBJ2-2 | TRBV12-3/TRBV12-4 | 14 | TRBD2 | CASSPAGGTGELFF
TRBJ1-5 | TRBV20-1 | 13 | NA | CSASGTTNQPQHF
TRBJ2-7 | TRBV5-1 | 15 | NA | CASSSALFGVYEQYF
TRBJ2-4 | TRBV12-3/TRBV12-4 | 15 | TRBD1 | CASSLTTGYGNIQYF
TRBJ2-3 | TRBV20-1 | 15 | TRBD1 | CSASKGGRGADTQYF
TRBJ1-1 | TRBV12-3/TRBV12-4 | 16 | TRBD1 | CASTLGTGGANTEAFF
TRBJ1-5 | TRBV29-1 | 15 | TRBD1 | CSVRPGQGFNQPQHF
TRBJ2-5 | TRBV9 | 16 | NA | CASSVDPPGTQETQYF
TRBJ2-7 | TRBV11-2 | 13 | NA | CASSLDGDNEQYF
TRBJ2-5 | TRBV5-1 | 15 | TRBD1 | CASSLMGQGTETQYF
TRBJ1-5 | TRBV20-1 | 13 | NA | CSTRTWGNQPQHF
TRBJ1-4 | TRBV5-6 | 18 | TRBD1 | CASSTDRGIFPDSEKLFF
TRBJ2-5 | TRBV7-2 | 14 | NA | CASSRTGSQETQYF
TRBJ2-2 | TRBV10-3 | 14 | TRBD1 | CAISDRDRGVELFF
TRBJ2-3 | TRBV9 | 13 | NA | CASSTGAPDTQYF
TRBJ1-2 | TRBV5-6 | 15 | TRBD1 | CASSSGTGGGGGYTF
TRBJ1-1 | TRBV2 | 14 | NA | CASSQQQLNTEAFF
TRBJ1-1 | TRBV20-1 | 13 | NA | CSANRDRNTEAFF
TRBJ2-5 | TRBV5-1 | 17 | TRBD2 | CASSQGLAGGTEETQYF
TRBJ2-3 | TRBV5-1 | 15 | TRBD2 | CASSASGDVTDTQYF
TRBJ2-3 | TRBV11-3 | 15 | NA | CASSSQSSTTDTQYF
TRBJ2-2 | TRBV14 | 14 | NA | CASSPRRGTGELFF
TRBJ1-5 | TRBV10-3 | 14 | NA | CAISDSGGNQPQHF
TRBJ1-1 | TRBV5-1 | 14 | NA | CASSLVPENTEAFF
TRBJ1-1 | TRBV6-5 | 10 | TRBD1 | CASRDRGAFF